The entry below describes one T cell receptor (beta chain). Antigen specificity is unknown. Germline V gives CDR1 SGDLS, CDR2 YYNGEE. The CDR3 is 16 residues long. V dropped 4 bases and J dropped 6; count of bases not matched to a gene: 13. This specimen belongs to a study of cytomegalovirus exposure and HLA in healthy donors. Study background: There were approximately 85 million unique TCRs (from HLA-typed donors) in an early data release. Findings and caveats of the study: As a later analysis revealed, the rate of TCR association differed by HLA locus, with DRB1 most and HLA-C fewest. Relative to equally common others, HLA-associated TCR beta chains showed greater clonal expansion in a later analysis.

The PCR made use of 60 Vbeta and 13 Jbeta primers. Source study methods: Later, an analysis found 80 million or so unique TCR beta chains, and some 10 million of these were shared. Measured with immunoSEQ multiplex PCR; TCRdb has only the in-frame clones, and not every one. V and J calls and clone size are those listed in that table; D and trimming were worked out from the DNA. The top ten clones hold 2% to 3% of a sample with roughly 180,000 clones, 76% of them seen once. The genes are TRBV9 and TRBJ2-5; 9 positions match TRBD2. Material: PBMCs. The receptor was isolated from a woman under 40 in good health and CMV-seropositive. CDR3 DNA: TGTGCCAGCAGCCCCAGTGGGGAGCGGGGGGAGAAGACCCAGTACTTC. This translates into CASSPSGERGEKTQYF.